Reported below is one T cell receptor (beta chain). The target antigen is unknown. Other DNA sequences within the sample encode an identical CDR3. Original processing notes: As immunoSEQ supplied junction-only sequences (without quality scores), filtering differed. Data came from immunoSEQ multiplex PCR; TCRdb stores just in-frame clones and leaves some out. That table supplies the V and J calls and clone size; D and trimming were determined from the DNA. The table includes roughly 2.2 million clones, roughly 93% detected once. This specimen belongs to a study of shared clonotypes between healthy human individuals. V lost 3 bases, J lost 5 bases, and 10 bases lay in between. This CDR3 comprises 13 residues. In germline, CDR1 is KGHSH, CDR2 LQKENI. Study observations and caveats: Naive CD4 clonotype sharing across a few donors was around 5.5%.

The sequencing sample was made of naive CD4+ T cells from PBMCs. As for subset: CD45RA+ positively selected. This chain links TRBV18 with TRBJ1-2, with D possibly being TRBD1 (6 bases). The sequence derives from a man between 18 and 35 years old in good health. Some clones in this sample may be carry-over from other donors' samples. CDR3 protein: CASSPDSLYGYTF. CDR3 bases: TGTGCCAGCTCACCGGACAGTTTATATGGCTACACCTTC. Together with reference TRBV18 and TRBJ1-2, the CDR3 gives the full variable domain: NAGVMQNPRHLVRRRGQEARLRCSPMKGHSHVYWYRQLPEEGLKFMVYLQKENIIDESGMPKERFSAEFPKEGPSILRIQQVVRGDSAAYFCASSPDSLYGYTFGSGTRLTVV.